Following are 13 T cell receptor beta chains from one sample sequenced in a study of stem cell transplantation in POMP-related autoinflammatory disease. Sequencing used immunoSEQ multiplex PCR; TCRdb keeps in-frame clones, though not all of them. Of some 68,000 clones in the sample, approximately 90% were seen once. The material sequenced was CD4+ T cells from PBMCs, taken after stem cell transplantation. Source of these receptors: a human patient with POMP-related autoinflammation and immune dysregulation (PRAID). Some of the T cells may derive from the graft donor.

The chain uses TRBV7-3 and TRBJ2-1, with D perhaps matching TRBD1 (7 bases). Germline V gene sequence: CDR1 SGHTA, CDR2 FQGTGA. The length of the CDR3 is 16 residues. The V end was cut by 6 bases, the J end by 10 bases, with 25 bases between. CDR3 sequence (DNA): TGTGCCAGCAGTTTCGGCGGGACAGCCGGTCGGGGAGAGCAGTTCTTC. Amino acid sequence: CASSFGGTAGRGEQFF.

This chain links TRBV10-2 with TRBJ2-3; 10 bases line up with TRBD2. Unmatched junction bases numbered 12, after V lost 0 bases and J lost 0 bases. This CDR3 comprises 20 residues. From germline, CDR1 is WSHSY and CDR2 SAAADI. The CDR3, as DNA: TGCGCCAGCAGTGAGTCGAGACTAGCGGGCCCGCTAACTAGCACAGATACGCAGTATTTT. Residues: CASSESRLAGPLTSTDTQYF.

The chain carries TRBV6-1 and TRBJ1-6; no reliable D call. This CDR3 has 14 amino acids. Trimming removed 1 base from V and 6 bases from J, with 7 bases in between. The germline CDR1 and CDR2 sequences are MNHNS and SASEGT. In DNA form, the CDR3 reads TGTGCCAGCAGTGAAGACGTGGCTAATTCACCCCTCCACTTT. This gives the protein CASSEDVANSPLHF.

The V gene is TRBV5-1, the J gene TRBJ1-6, with TRBD1 as a possible D gene (6 bases). The ends were cut back, 0 bases at V and 6 bases at J, with 10 bases in the middle. The CDR3 spans 15 residues. CDR1 is SGHRS and CDR2 is YFSETQ in the germline V gene. This CDR3 is CASSLEGRGNSPLHF. The CDR3 nucleotides are TGCGCCAGCAGCTTGGAAGGCAGGGGTAATTCACCCCTCCACTTT. The whole variable domain, filled in from reference TRBV5-1 and TRBJ1-6, reads KAGVTQTPRYLIKTRGQQVTLSCSPISGHRSVSWYQQTPGQGLQFLFEYFSETQRNKGNFPGRFSGRQFSNSRSEMNVSTLELGDSALYLCASSLEGRGNSPLHFGNGTRLTVT.

V and J are TRBV11-2 and TRBJ1-5; D possibly corresponds to TRBD1 (6 bases). V lost 0 bases to trimming and J lost 5 bases, with 11 bases between them. CDR1 and CDR2 from the germline V gene are SGHAT and FQNNGV. The CDR3 is 15 residues long. CDR3 protein: CASSLEGGKYQPQHF. The CDR3 DNA reads TGTGCCAGCAGCTTAGAAGGGGGGAAGTATCAGCCCCAGCATTTT.

The chain is built from TRBV19 and TRBJ1-4, with D possibly TRBD1 on 5 matching bases. Germline V CDR1 and CDR2: LNHDA, SQIVND (reference sequence). This CDR3 has 14 amino acids. Trimming removed 3 bases at V and 7 bases at J, with 12 bases between. CDR3 region: CASSIDSRSEKLFF. CDR3 sequence (DNA): TGTGCCAGTAGTATTGACAGCCGCAGTGAAAAACTGTTTTTT. Together with reference TRBV19 and TRBJ1-4, the CDR3 gives the full variable domain: DGGITQSPKYLFRKEGQNVTLSCEQNLNHDAMYWYRQDPGQGLRLIYYSQIVNDFQKGDIAEGYSVSREKKESFPLTVTSAQKNPTAFYLCASSIDSRSEKLFFGSGTQLSVL.

The V call is TRBV19, the J call TRBJ1-2; D perhaps matches TRBD1 (5 bases). Looked up from germline, CDR1 is LNHDA and CDR2 is SQIVND (reference sequence). The CDR3 spans 13 residues. Trimming pared 7 bases from V and 5 bases from J, leaving 14 bases between. CDR3: CASIALGGYGYTF. The CDR3 DNA reads as TGTGCCAGTATAGCTCTCGGGGGATATGGCTACACCTTC. Based on the CDR3 plus reference TRBV19 and TRBJ1-2, the full variable domain is DGGITQSPKYLFRKEGQNVTLSCEQNLNHDAMYWYRQDPGQGLRLIYYSQIVNDFQKGDIAEGYSVSREKKESFPLTVTSAQKNPTAFYLCASIALGGYGYTFGSGTRLTVV.

V is TRBV10-3 and J is TRBJ1-5, with 8 bases matching TRBD1. The V and J ends lost 6 bases and 6 bases, in that order; junction bases with no gene match: 10. Germline loops: CDR1 ENHRY, CDR2 SYGVKD. The CDR3 consists of 15 residues. CDR3 protein: CAISHQTGVVQPQHF. For the CDR3, the DNA is TGTGCCATCAGCCACCAGACAGGGGTAGTTCAGCCCCAGCATTTT.

This chain joins TRBV6-5 and TRBJ1-1; D may be TRBD1 (6 bases). CDR3 length: 12 amino acids. Germline V gene lookup returns CDR1 MNHEY and CDR2 SVGAGI. V lost 5 bases and J lost 6, with 10 bases in between. Here the CDR3 DNA reads TGTGCCAGCAGTCAGGGGATGTCTGAAGCTTTCTTT. It specifies CASSQGMSEAFF.

The chain has TRBV29-1 and TRBJ2-5; TRBD1 aligns across 7 bases. V was pared by 2 bases and J by 5 bases, with 2 bases of the junction left unmatched. CDR3 size: 12 residues. Germline V gene sequence: CDR1 SQVTM, CDR2 ANQGSEA. The CDR3 sequence is CSVEHRGETQYF. The CDR3 DNA reads TGCAGCGTTGAACACAGGGGTGAGACCCAGTACTTC.

This chain connects TRBV6-5 to TRBJ1-4; 7 positions match TRBD1. In germline, CDR1 is MNHEY, CDR2 SVGAGI. The CDR3 sequence is 16 residues long. Unmatched junction bases numbered 10, after V lost 4 bases and J lost 5 bases. The CDR3 nucleotides are TGTGCCAGCAGTTCCCTCCCCGGCAGGGGGAATGAAAAACTGTTTTTT. Its translation: CASSSLPGRGNEKLFF.

The V call is TRBV10-3, the J call TRBJ2-3; 9 bases are a match to TRBD2. CDR1 and CDR2 (germline): ENHRY, SYGVKD. J lost 4 bases, V lost 6 bases, and 5 bases had no gene match. CDR3 size: 14 residues. CDR3: CAIRLAGEPDTQYF. CDR3 nucleotides: TGTGCCATCAGACTAGCGGGTGAGCCAGATACGCAGTATTTT.

This clone was detected once. The chain links TRBV3-1 (or the pseudogene TRBV3-2) to TRBJ2-7; TRBD1 matches at 9 bases. V lost 5 bases, J lost 4 bases, and 9 bases stayed unmatched. The length of the CDR3 is 15 residues. Germline assignment: CDR1 LGHDT and CDR2 YNNKEL (reference sequence). This CDR3 is CASSAMGQGLYEQYF. In DNA form, the CDR3 reads TGTGCCAGCAGCGCAATGGGACAGGGACTATACGAGCAGTACTTC.